The 5 T cell receptor beta chains in this list originate from one sample, sequenced in a study of T cells in Graves' hyperthyroidism and ophthalmopathy. Amplified TCR beta CDR3 regions came from RNA transcripts. TCR CDR3 underwent first-round RT-PCR with the HTBI primer set. TCRdb ran MiXCR on the multiplex PCR reads and lists one entry per CDR3 protein. The sample has around 200,000 distinct CDR3 sequences, about 18% seen once. What was sequenced was blood. The receptors stem from a man aged 40-49 years with Graves' hyperthyroidism.

This clonotype appeared a few times. V gene TRBV6-1 combines with J gene TRBJ1-3, with TRBD1 matching 7 bases. The germline CDR1 and CDR2 sequences are MNHNS and SASEGT. The CDR3 sequence is 14 residues long. With 5 bases clipped from V and 4 bases from J, the junction kept 5 bases outside the gene matches. CDR3 amino acids: CASSQQGRGNTIYF. CDR3 DNA sequence: TGTGCCAGCAGTCAACAGGGGCGGGGAAACACCATATATTTT.

This clonotype was seen at least ten times. V gene TRBV20-1 combines with J gene TRBJ2-7, with 7 positions matching TRBD1. The CDR3 covers 13 residues. With V trimmed by 2 bases and J by 3 bases, 4 bases remained unmatched. CDR1 and CDR2 (germline): DFQATT, SNEGSKA (reference sequence). The DNA for the CDR3 is TGCAGTGCTAGACGACAGGGCTACTACGAGCAGTACTTC. This gives the protein CSARRQGYYEQYF.

This clonotype came up many times. V usage is TRBV28 and J usage is TRBJ2-7; 9 bases fit TRBD2. V shed 4 bases, J shed 0 bases, and the junction held 1 base outside the gene matches. This CDR3 is built from 14 residues. Germline V CDR1 and CDR2: MDHEN, SYDVKM. The CDR3 DNA reads as TGTGCCAGCAGTTGGGGACTAGCCTCCTACGAGCAGTACTTC. Residues: CASSWGLASYEQYF.

The genes are TRBV6-1 and TRBJ1-3; TRBD1 aligns across 8 bases. The CDR3 runs 16 residues. J gave up 2 bases and V 6 bases, and 9 bases lay outside the gene matches. Germline CDR1 is MNHNS and CDR2 is SASEGT. CDR3: CASRTTGGMAGNTIYF. The DNA for the CDR3 is TGTGCCAGCAGAACCACAGGGGGTATGGCTGGAAACACCATATATTTT.

In this sample, this clonotype turned up many times. This sequence joins TRBV7-6 and TRBJ2-5, with 8 bases aligning to TRBD2. The CDR3 spans 14 residues. Per the germline V gene, CDR1 is SGHVS and CDR2 is FNYEAQ. The ends lost 5 bases at V and 9 bases at J; junction bases unmatched: 11. In DNA, the CDR3 is TGTGCCAGCAGCCGGACTAGCCGGCTCGAGCCCCAGTACTTC. It is translated as CASSRTSRLEPQYF.